Sequencing of this TCR beta chain was carried out in a study of technical replicates of blood from four donors. CDR1 and CDR2 from the germline V gene are MNHNS and SASEGT. V shed 8 bases and J 4 bases; nucleotides not matched to a gene: 7. The CDR3 totals 14 residues. Using immunoSEQ multiplex PCR, the repertoire was profiled, and TCRdb retains in-frame clones only, with some absent. Of about 88,000 clones listed, roughly 92% are singletons. Sequencing was done on a sample of T cells isolated from PBMCs. V and J are TRBV6-1 and TRBJ2-7; 11 bases are shared with TRBD2. This clonotype was obtained from a human donor in good health. CDR3 sequence: CASLLASGGYEQYF. The CDR3 nucleotides read TGTGCCAGCCTACTGGCTAGCGGGGGGTACGAGCAGTACTTC.